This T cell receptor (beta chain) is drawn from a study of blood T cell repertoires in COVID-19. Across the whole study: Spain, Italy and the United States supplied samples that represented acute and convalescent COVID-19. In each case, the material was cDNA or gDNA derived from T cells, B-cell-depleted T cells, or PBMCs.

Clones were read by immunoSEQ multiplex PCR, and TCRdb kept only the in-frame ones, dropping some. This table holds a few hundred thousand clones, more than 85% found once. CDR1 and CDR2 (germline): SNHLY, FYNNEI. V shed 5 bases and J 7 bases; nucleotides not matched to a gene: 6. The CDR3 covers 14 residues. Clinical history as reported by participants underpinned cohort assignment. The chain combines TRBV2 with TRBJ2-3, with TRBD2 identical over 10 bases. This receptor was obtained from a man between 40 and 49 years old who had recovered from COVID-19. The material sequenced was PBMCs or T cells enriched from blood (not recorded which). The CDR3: CASSYLAGANTQYF. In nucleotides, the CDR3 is TGTGCCAGCAGTTATCTAGCGGGAGCGAATACGCAGTATTTT.